These 13 T cell receptor beta chains were all obtained from the same sample, sequenced in a study of blood T cell repertoires in COVID-19. Generated by immunoSEQ multiplex PCR, the TCRdb table keeps only in-frame clones and is missing some. This sample has under 150,000 clones, with under 85% found just once. The specimen sequenced was peripheral blood. These receptors were obtained from a man aged 50-60 years with active or convalescent COVID-19.

V and J are TRBV5-5 and TRBJ2-1, with D possibly TRBD1 on 6 matching bases. The CDR3 length is 15 residues. Trimming pared 0 bases from V and 3 bases from J, leaving 10 bases between. Germline CDR1 SGHKS, CDR2 YYEKEE (reference sequence). In DNA, the CDR3 is TGTGCCAGCAGCTTGGACGGGACACTCTACAATGAGCAGTTCTTC. Translated: CASSLDGTLYNEQFF.

Of note for this clone: A much larger clone lies a single base off, so this may be a read error. The chain employs TRBV12-3 or TRBV12-4 and TRBJ2-7; the D is unclear. V dropped 3 bases and J dropped 4 bases, with 4 bases sitting between them. This CDR3 is built from 11 residues. CDR3 DNA sequence: TGTGCCAGCAGTTTCGGGTACGAGCAGTACTTC. Its protein product is CASSFGYEQYF.

This clone has ten or more counts. This sample includes further DNA sequences coding for the same CDR3. J is TRBJ2-1 and V is TRBV6-1, with a possible D match to TRBD1 (5 bases). This CDR3 spans 12 amino acids. Germline V gives CDR1 MNHNS, CDR2 SASEGT. V was trimmed by 3 bases and J by 7 bases, leaving 7 bases between them. This CDR3 is CASSDRENEQFF. Here the CDR3 DNA reads TGTGCCAGCAGTGACAGGGAAAATGAGCAGTTCTTC.

This clone has a count of ten or more. V gene TRBV5-6 combines with J gene TRBJ1-6, with D possibly matching TRBD1 (6 bases). This CDR3 comprises 16 residues. Germline CDR1 reads SGHDT; CDR2 reads YYEEEE. V shed 4 bases and J shed 9 bases, with 20 bases lying between them. CDR3 region: CASSGEVTGPSSPLHF. CDR3 DNA: TGTGCCAGCAGCGGTGAGGTAACAGGGCCCAGTTCACCCCTCCACTTT.

Comment on this clone: At one of its ends the junction is not consistent with the germline gene, which may arise from a read error. The rearrangement uses TRBV6-2 or TRBV6-3 and TRBJ1-5, with D uncertain. This CDR3 has 15 amino acids. CDR1 is MNHEY and CDR2 is SVGEGT in the germline V gene. The CDR3 region is CASSYSNDFGQSQHF. CDR3 sequence (DNA): TGTGCCAGCAGTTACTCGAACGACTTCGGTCAGTCCCAGCATTTT.

V and J are TRBV11-2 and TRBJ1-2, with D maybe TRBD1 (5 bases). This CDR3 has 13 amino acids. CDR1 and CDR2 (germline): SGHAT, FQNNGV. Trimming removed 3 bases at V and 7 bases at J, with 12 bases between. CDR3 residues: CASSFPGLVGYTF. CDR3 DNA: TGTGCCAGCAGCTTCCCGGGACTCGTTGGCTACACCTTC.

The chain joins TRBV5-6 to TRBJ2-7; the match to TRBD1 covers 9 bases. Germline CDR1 reads SGHDT; CDR2 reads YYEEEE. The trim removed 4 bases at V and 6 bases at J, leaving 8 bases unmatched. The length of the CDR3 is 14 residues. The CDR3 loop reads CASSPGQGWGEQYF. The DNA for the CDR3 is TGTGCCAGCAGCCCCGGACAGGGGTGGGGCGAGCAGTACTTC.

The rearrangement uses TRBV5-1 and TRBJ2-5; 9 bases fit TRBD2. Per germline, CDR1 SGHRS and CDR2 YFSETQ. CDR3 length equals 16 residues. With V trimmed by 4 bases and J by 5 bases, 12 bases remained unmatched. The CDR3 loop is CASSRDSGRGQETQYF. The CDR3, as DNA: TGCGCCAGCAGCAGAGATAGCGGGAGAGGCCAGGAGACCCAGTACTTC.

This chain connects TRBV16 to TRBJ2-7; 7 bases match TRBD2. There are 15 residues in the CDR3. V dropped 0 bases and J dropped 7; count of bases not matched to a gene: 9. Germline V gene lookup returns CDR1 KGHSY and CDR2 FQNENV. The CDR3 loop is CASSQSFGRNGEQYF. CDR3 sequence (DNA): TGTGCCAGCAGCCAATCTTTCGGGAGGAATGGAGAGCAGTACTTC. Supplemented by reference TRBV16 and TRBJ2-7, the full variable domain reads GEEVAQTPKHLVRGEGQKAKLYCAPIKGHSYVFWYQQVLKNEFKFLISFQNENVFDETGMPKERFSAKCLPNSPCSLEIQATKLEDSAVYFCASSQSFGRNGEQYFGPGTRLTVT.

The chain combines TRBV19 with TRBJ1-5; no definite D call. Trimming pared 0 bases from V and 2 bases from J, leaving 5 bases between. The length of the CDR3 is 14 residues. Germline V gene lookup returns CDR1 LNHDA and CDR2 SQIVND (reference sequence). CDR3 nucleotide sequence: TGTGCCAGTAGTATAGAGGGAGGCAATCAGCCCCAGCATTTT. It translates to CASSIEGGNQPQHF.

This rearrangement joins TRBV7-3 to TRBJ2-3; 11 bases agree with TRBD1. The CDR3 loop spans 15 amino acids. V was clipped by 5 bases and J by 10 bases; unmatched bases: 11. Per germline, CDR1 SGHTA and CDR2 FQGTGA. The CDR3 bases are TGTGCCAGCAGCGGACAGGGGGCTTTATTTGGTGCGCAGTATTTT. It is translated as CASSGQGALFGAQYF.

The V and J genes are TRBV5-1 and TRBJ2-5; possibly TRBD2 for D (6 bases). The CDR3 is 17 amino acids. Germline-derived CDR1 and CDR2 are SGHRS and YFSETQ. The germline V and J ends were trimmed by 2 bases and 4 bases, with 21 bases remaining between them. CDR3 DNA: TGCGCCAGCAGCTTTGGCCGGGGGAAGGGAGATCGAGAGACCCAGTACTTC. This gives the protein CASSFGRGKGDRETQYF.

This clone was recorded once. The chain carries TRBV7-9 and TRBJ2-3; D uncertain. This CDR3 is built from 9 residues. Trimming shortened V by 10 bases and J by 6 bases, and 5 bases separated the two germline ends. Germline V lookup: CDR1 SEHNR, CDR2 FQNEAQ (reference sequence). The CDR3 coding sequence is TGTGCCACCGAGGATACGCAGTATTTT. This codes for CATEDTQYF.